The 30 T cell receptor beta chains given below trace back to one sample, sequenced in a study of T-cell reconstitution after alpha-beta-depleted transplantation in children. Unique molecular identifiers were incorporated when the TCRbeta library was constructed. TCRdb redid the calling of the PCR reads with MiXCR, one entry per CDR3 protein. Among about a million distinct CDR3 sequences listed, roughly 31% were seen once. The sample consisted of PBMCs, mostly from graft donor cells, taken 360 days after TCRalphabeta/CD19-depleted stem cell transplant. These receptors originate from a boy in the first two years of life who had a stem cell transplant for SCID, so the T cells may come from the graft donor.

The rearrangement links TRBV20-1 to TRBJ1-6; 9 bases align to TRBD1. Germline trimming cut 1 base from V and 5 bases from J; bases unmatched to any gene: 0. Germline V CDR1 and CDR2: DFQATT, SNEGSKA (reference sequence). The length of the CDR3 is 14 residues. The DNA for the CDR3 is TGCAGTGCTAGAGGGGACAGGGATAATTCACCCCTCCACTTT. It yields the protein CSARGDRDNSPLHF.

The chain carries TRBV12-3 or TRBV12-4 and TRBJ2-3; 8 bases are shared with TRBD1. CDR3 length equals 12 residues. Germline trimming cut 2 bases from V and 14 bases from J; bases unmatched to any gene: 6. The CDR3 sequence: CASSLRRDRRYF. The CDR3 nucleotides read TGTGCCAGCAGTTTACGCCGGGACAGGCGGTATTTT.

The chain carries TRBV5-1 and TRBJ2-1, with 9 bases matching TRBD1. The CDR3 has 19 amino acids. Losses at the gene ends were 3 bases for V and 6 bases for J; bases not matched to a gene: 19. Germline CDR1 and CDR2: SGHRS and YFSETQ. The CDR3 sequence: CASSWKFRDRDYRGNEQFF. In DNA form, the CDR3 reads TGCGCCAGCAGCTGGAAATTCCGGGACAGGGACTACCGAGGCAATGAGCAGTTCTTC.

This chain links TRBV5-6 with TRBJ2-2; 11 bases align to TRBD1. Germline CDR1 SGHDT, CDR2 YYEEEE. This CDR3 comprises 16 residues. V lost 4 bases, J lost 4 bases, and 6 bases stayed unmatched. The CDR3 DNA sequence: TGTGCCAGCAGCCACGGACAGGGGGCAATCACCGGGGAGCTGTTTTTT. Protein product: CASSHGQGAITGELFF.

The chain combines TRBV7-2 with TRBJ2-7; D may be TRBD1 or TRBD2 (5 bases each). Germline CDR1 reads SGHTA; CDR2 reads FQGNSA. Trimming removed 2 bases at V and 0 bases at J, with 11 bases between. This CDR3 is built from 15 residues. The CDR3 loop reads CASSLHGAISYEQYF. Written as DNA, the CDR3 is TGTGCCAGCAGCTTACACGGGGCGATCTCCTACGAGCAGTACTTC.

This clonotype was seen more than once but under ten times. V and J are TRBV20-1 and TRBJ2-1, with unresolved D. CDR1 DFQATT and CDR2 SNEGSKA come from the germline V gene (reference sequence). This CDR3 is built from 11 residues. Trimming left V 0 bases short and J 9 bases short, with 6 bases between. The CDR3 DNA reads TGCAGTGCTAGAGATCCCTTTGAGCAGTTCTTC. Translated: CSARDPFEQFF.

A few counts support this clonotype. The gene calls are TRBV12-3 or TRBV12-4 and TRBJ2-7, with D perhaps matching TRBD1 (6 bases). V lost 1 base, J lost 2 bases, and 12 bases lay in between. There are 15 residues in the CDR3. The CDR3 here is CASSLGSQGTYEQYF. CDR3 DNA: TGTGCCAGCAGTTTAGGATCTCAGGGGACCTACGAGCAGTACTTC.

The CDR3 spells CSAPAGGSYEQYF. As DNA, the CDR3 is TGCAGTGCCCCGGCGGGAGGCTCCTACGAGCAGTACTTC. V usage is TRBV20-1 and J usage is TRBJ2-7; 8 bases fit TRBD2. The J segment lost 0 bases and the V segment lost 6 bases, leaving 4 bases of the junction unmatched. The CDR3 runs 13 residues. The germline V gene encodes CDR1 DFQATT and CDR2 SNEGSKA (reference sequence).

The V and J genes are TRBV5-1 and TRBJ2-7; TRBD2 matches 8 bases. The CDR3 contains 13 residues. Germline CDR1 and CDR2: SGHRS and YFSETQ. The V and J ends lost 1 base and 5 bases, in that order; junction bases with no gene match: 2. For the CDR3, the DNA is TGCGCCAGCAGCTTGAGCGGGGGAGACGAGCAGTACTTC. It is translated as CASSLSGGDEQYF.

This clonotype was seen a handful of times. J is TRBJ2-5 and V is TRBV4-2; the D gene is possibly TRBD1 (5 bases). Trimming cost V 1 base and J 4 bases, with 7 bases left between them. CDR1 and CDR2 (germline): LGHNA, YNFKEQ. This CDR3 spans 13 amino acids. CDR3 DNA sequence: TGTGCCAGCAGCCAAGGTGGGGCAGAGACCCAGTACTTC. This codes for CASSQGGAETQYF.

This clonotype was found a few times. The rearrangement links TRBV12-3 or TRBV12-4 to TRBJ2-1, with TRBD2 identical over 8 bases. This CDR3 region has 15 residues. V lost 6 bases, J lost 3 bases, and 7 bases stayed unmatched. Written as DNA, the CDR3 is TGTGCCAGCAGGTTGAGGCTAGCGGGCTACAATGAGCAGTTCTTC. Its translation: CASRLRLAGYNEQFF.

CDR3 sequence (DNA): TGTGCCAGCAGCTTAGCTAGGCTAGCGGGGGGGTCACTCCGCCAAGAGACCCAGTACTTC. Protein sequence: CASSLARLAGGSLRQETQYF. The chain employs TRBV9 and TRBJ2-5, with 12 bases aligning to TRBD2. The CDR3 covers 20 residues. Unmatched junction bases numbered 17, after V lost 4 bases and J lost 1 base. Germline assignment: CDR1 SGDLS and CDR2 YYNGEE.

This clonotype showed up just a few times. The chain employs TRBV7-2 and TRBJ2-5, with 14 bases fitting TRBD2. The CDR3 runs to 15 residues. In germline, CDR1 is SGHTA, CDR2 FQGNSA. The ends lost 3 bases at V and 5 bases at J; junction bases unmatched: 2. This CDR3 reads CASSLGLAGDETQYF. DNA of the CDR3: TGTGCCAGCAGCTTGGGACTAGCGGGAGATGAGACCCAGTACTTC.

Only a few counts were recorded for this clonotype. V gene TRBV7-9 combines with J gene TRBJ2-3; 8 bases agree with TRBD2. In germline, CDR1 is SEHNR, CDR2 FQNEAQ (reference sequence). Trimming took 1 base from V and 8 from J; bases not matched to a gene: 5. The CDR3 covers 14 residues. CDR3 protein: CASSLDRGGFTQYF. The DNA for the CDR3 is TGTGCCAGCAGCTTAGATCGCGGGGGGTTTACGCAGTATTTT.

The gene calls are TRBV20-1 and TRBJ2-7; 15 bases align to TRBD2. Germline CDR1 DFQATT, CDR2 SNEGSKA (reference sequence). This CDR3 is 15 amino acids long. The CDR3 DNA reads as TGCAGCGCCCGGGGACTAGCGGGGGGCTCCTACGAGCAGTACTTC. Translated: CSARGLAGGSYEQYF.

This clonotype has a handful of counts. In nucleotides, the CDR3 is TGCAGTGCTAGGGGTCCACAGGGCATCGGGGAGACCCAGTACTTC. It translates to CSARGPQGIGETQYF. The rearrangement uses TRBV20-1 and TRBJ2-5, with TRBD1 as a possible D gene (6 bases). Germline CDR1 is DFQATT and CDR2 is SNEGSKA (reference sequence). V lost 3 bases and J 5 bases, leaving 19 bases between the germline ends. The CDR3 loop spans 15 amino acids.

About this clonotype itself: One end of the junction varies from germline; a read error may be responsible. The chain has TRBV11-2 and TRBJ1-6; no definite D call. The CDR3 loop spans 17 amino acids. Germline V gives CDR1 SGHAT, CDR2 FQNNGV. Here the CDR3 DNA reads TGTGACAGCAGCTTAGAGGGCCGGAGCTCCTATAATTCACCCCTCCACTTT. It specifies CDSSLEGRSSYNSPLHF.

This chain connects TRBV20-1 to TRBJ1-1, with 8 bases matching TRBD1. This CDR3 is 16 amino acids long. Germline V gives CDR1 DFQATT, CDR2 SNEGSKA (reference sequence). The trim removed 6 bases at V and 1 base at J, leaving 13 bases unmatched. This chain's CDR3 is CSASSGQGGTNTEAFF. The CDR3 DNA reads TGCAGTGCGAGCTCCGGACAGGGCGGGACGAACACTGAAGCTTTCTTT.

This clonotype was detected a few times. The chain combines TRBV20-1 with TRBJ2-7, with D perhaps matching TRBD1 (7 bases). Germline V CDR1 and CDR2: DFQATT, SNEGSKA (reference sequence). CDR3 length equals 15 residues. The V gene lost 6 bases and the J gene lost 2 bases, with 20 bases spanning the gap. CDR3: CSAGGIRQGPYEQYF. The CDR3, as DNA: TGCAGTGCAGGAGGGATTAGACAGGGCCCCTACGAGCAGTACTTC.

The sample holds one count of this clonotype. The conserved final phenylalanine or tryptophan is absent from the CDR3, which likely points to a read error. This chain joins TRBV12-3 or TRBV12-4 and TRBJ2-7; D uncertain. The CDR3 extends over 17 amino acids. Trimming pared 3 bases from V and 2 bases from J, leaving 20 bases between. Here the CDR3 reads CASSFSFVVRPTYEQYS. The DNA of the CDR3 is TGTGCCAGCAGTTTTTCCTTTGTAGTACGACCGACCTACGAGCAGTACTCC.

V gene TRBV18 combines with J gene TRBJ2-7; D is undetermined. Germline V gene sequence: CDR1 KGHSH, CDR2 LQKENI. The CDR3 length is 13 residues. Trimming took off 3 bases at V and 10 bases at J, with 16 bases between the two ends. The CDR3 DNA follows: TGTGCCAGCTCACCCCTCGACAAGGTTGGACAGTACTTC. This encodes CASSPLDKVGQYF.

This clonotype was recorded many times. The J gene is TRBJ1-4, the V gene TRBV28; TRBD1 is a possible D gene (5 bases). V gave up 4 bases and J gave up 6 bases, with 15 bases separating them. The CDR3 has 15 amino acids. Germline loops: CDR1 MDHEN, CDR2 SYDVKM. The DNA for the CDR3 is TGTGCCAGCAGTTCGGCGGGGGAAGGTGATGAAAAACTGTTTTTT. This encodes CASSSAGEGDEKLFF.

The V and J genes are TRBV20-1 and TRBJ2-3; D gene uncertain. The CDR3 contains 13 residues. The V end was cut by 2 bases, the J end by 7 bases, with 13 bases between. The germline CDR1 and CDR2 sequences are DFQATT and SNEGSKA (reference sequence). CDR3 in amino acids: CSARRPQENTQYF. The CDR3 bases are TGCAGTGCTAGAAGGCCTCAAGAGAATACGCAGTATTTT.

The V call is TRBV7-8, the J call TRBJ2-7; D is undetermined. This CDR3 comprises 14 residues. The V and J ends lost 5 bases and 7 bases respectively, with 18 bases between them. Germline V CDR1 and CDR2: SGHVS, FQNEAQ. The CDR3 coding sequence is TGTGCCAGCAGCCACCGGGCCCTCGTCGGTGAGCAGTACTTC. Translated: CASSHRALVGEQYF.

The chain carries TRBV6-5 and TRBJ2-2; D is ambiguous. With 2 bases removed from V and 0 bases from J, the gap between germline ends came to 7 bases. The CDR3 totals 15 residues. CDR1 MNHEY and CDR2 SVGAGI come from the germline V gene. DNA of the CDR3: TGTGCCAGCAGTTACAGGTCGGCGAACACCGGGGAGCTGTTTTTT. Translating gives CASSYRSANTGELFF.

This clonotype was found many times. The chain combines TRBV12-3 or TRBV12-4 with TRBJ2-5; D perhaps matches TRBD2 (6 bases). This CDR3 has 14 amino acids. V dropped 3 bases and J dropped 1 base, with 9 bases sitting between them. CDR3 coding DNA: TGTGCCAGCAGTTTGGGACTCTCCCAAGAGACCCAGTACTTC. This sequence encodes CASSLGLSQETQYF.

This clonotype was counted only a few times. The rearrangement links TRBV5-1 to TRBJ2-7; no clear D gene. V lost 5 bases to trimming and J lost 0 bases, with 12 bases between them. CDR1 and CDR2 (germline): SGHRS, YFSETQ. CDR3 length: 14 residues. The CDR3 DNA sequence: TGCGCCAGCAGAGCCCGGCTCTCCTCCTACGAGCAGTACTTC. This sequence encodes CASRARLSSYEQYF.

This clonotype was seen a handful of times. V gene TRBV11-2 combines with J gene TRBJ2-7; 8 bases match TRBD2. The V and J ends lost 1 base and 5 bases, in that order; junction bases with no gene match: 1. The V gene's germline CDR1 is SGHAT and CDR2 FQNNGV. The CDR3 is 13 amino acids. This CDR3 reads CASSLGLANEQYF. The CDR3, as DNA: TGTGCCAGCAGCTTAGGACTAGCGAACGAGCAGTACTTC.

This rearrangement joins TRBV10-3 to TRBJ2-1, with a weak D call TRBD2 (6 bases). V was clipped by 4 bases and J by 7 bases, with 17 bases between them. The CDR3 sequence is 15 residues long. Germline values: CDR1 ENHRY, CDR2 SYGVKD. CDR3 in amino acids: CAISVGGGGENEQFF. CDR3 coding DNA: TGTGCCATCAGTGTCGGTGGGGGAGGAGAAAATGAGCAGTTCTTC.

The chain joins TRBV5-1 to TRBJ1-2; D is undetermined. With 4 bases removed from V and 4 bases from J, the gap between germline ends came to 17 bases. CDR1 is SGHRS and CDR2 is YFSETQ in the germline V gene. This CDR3 has 15 amino acids. The CDR3 nucleotides are TGCGCCAGCAGCGAACCCGATGGGTCGAGCTATGGCTACACCTTC. This sequence encodes CASSEPDGSSYGYTF.